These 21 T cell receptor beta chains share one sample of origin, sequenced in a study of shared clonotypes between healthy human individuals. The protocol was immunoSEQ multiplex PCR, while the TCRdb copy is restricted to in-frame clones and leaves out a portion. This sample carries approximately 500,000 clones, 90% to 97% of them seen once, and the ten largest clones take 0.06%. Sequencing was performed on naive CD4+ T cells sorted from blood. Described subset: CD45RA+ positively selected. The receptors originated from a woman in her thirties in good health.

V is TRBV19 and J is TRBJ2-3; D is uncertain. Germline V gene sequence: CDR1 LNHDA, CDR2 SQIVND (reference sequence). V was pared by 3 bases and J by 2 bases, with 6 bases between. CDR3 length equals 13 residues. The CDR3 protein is CASSMALTDTQYF. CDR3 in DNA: TGTGCCAGTAGTATGGCCCTCACAGATACGCAGTATTTT. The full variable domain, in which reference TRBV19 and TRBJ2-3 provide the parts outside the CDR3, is DGGITQSPKYLFRKEGQNVTLSCEQNLNHDAMYWYRQDPGQGLRLIYYSQIVNDFQKGDIAEGYSVSREKKESFPLTVTSAQKNPTAFYLCASSMALTDTQYFGPGTRLTVL.

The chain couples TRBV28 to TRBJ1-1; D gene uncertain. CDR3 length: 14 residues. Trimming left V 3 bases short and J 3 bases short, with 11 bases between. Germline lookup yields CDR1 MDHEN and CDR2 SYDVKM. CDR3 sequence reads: CASSLGRVHTEAFF. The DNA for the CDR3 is TGTGCCAGCAGTTTGGGTCGGGTTCACACTGAAGCTTTCTTT.

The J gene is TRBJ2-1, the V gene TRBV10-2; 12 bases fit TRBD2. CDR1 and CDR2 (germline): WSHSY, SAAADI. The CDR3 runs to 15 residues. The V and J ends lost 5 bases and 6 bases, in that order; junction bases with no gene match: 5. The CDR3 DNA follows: TGCGCCAGCAGTCTAGCGGGAGGGGAGGGCAATGAGCAGTTCTTC. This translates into CASSLAGGEGNEQFF.

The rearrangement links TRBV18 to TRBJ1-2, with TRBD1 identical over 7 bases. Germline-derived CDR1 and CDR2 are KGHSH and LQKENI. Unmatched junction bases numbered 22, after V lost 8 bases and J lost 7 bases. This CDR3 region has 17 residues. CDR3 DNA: TGTGCCAGCGCAGAAGGAGAGGGGGCGTACGGTCCGGGTGGCTACACCTTC. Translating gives CASAEGEGAYGPGGYTF.

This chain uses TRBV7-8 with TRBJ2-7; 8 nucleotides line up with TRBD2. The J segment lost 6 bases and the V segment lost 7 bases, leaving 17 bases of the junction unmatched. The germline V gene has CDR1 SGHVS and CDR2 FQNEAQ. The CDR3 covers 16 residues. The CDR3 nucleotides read TGTGCCAGCAACCCCCGGGCCAGCGGGAGTTTCGGCGAGCAGTACTTC. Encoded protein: CASNPRASGSFGEQYF.

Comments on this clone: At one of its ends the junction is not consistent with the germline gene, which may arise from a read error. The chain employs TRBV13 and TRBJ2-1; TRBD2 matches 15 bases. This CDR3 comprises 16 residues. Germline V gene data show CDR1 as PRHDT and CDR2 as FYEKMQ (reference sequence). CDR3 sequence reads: CASSLGTSGRTNEQFF. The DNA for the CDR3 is TGTGCCAGCAGCCTAGGGACTAGCGGGAGGACGAATGAGCAGTTCTTC. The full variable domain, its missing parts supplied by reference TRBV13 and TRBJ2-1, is AAGVIQSPRHLIKEKRETATLKCYPIPRHDTVYWYQQGPGQDPQFLISFYEKMQSDKGSIPDRFSAQQFSDYHSELNMSSLELGDSALYFCASSLGTSGRTNEQFFGPGTRLTVL.

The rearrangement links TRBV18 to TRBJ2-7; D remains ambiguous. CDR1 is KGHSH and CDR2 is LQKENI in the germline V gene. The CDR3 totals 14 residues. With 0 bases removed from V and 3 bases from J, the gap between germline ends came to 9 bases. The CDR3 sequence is CASSPPNTVYEQYF. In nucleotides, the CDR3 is TGTGCCAGCTCACCACCGAACACAGTCTACGAGCAGTACTTC.

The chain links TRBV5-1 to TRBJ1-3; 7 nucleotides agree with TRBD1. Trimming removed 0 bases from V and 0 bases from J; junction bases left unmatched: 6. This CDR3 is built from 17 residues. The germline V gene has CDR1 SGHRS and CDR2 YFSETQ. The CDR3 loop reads CASSLAGDRASGNTIYF. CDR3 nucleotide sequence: TGCGCCAGCAGCTTGGCAGGAGACAGGGCCTCTGGAAACACCATATATTTT. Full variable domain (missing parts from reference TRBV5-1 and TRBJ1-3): KAGVTQTPRYLIKTRGQQVTLSCSPISGHRSVSWYQQTPGQGLQFLFEYFSETQRNKGNFPGRFSGRQFSNSRSEMNVSTLELGDSALYLCASSLAGDRASGNTIYFGEGSWLTVV.

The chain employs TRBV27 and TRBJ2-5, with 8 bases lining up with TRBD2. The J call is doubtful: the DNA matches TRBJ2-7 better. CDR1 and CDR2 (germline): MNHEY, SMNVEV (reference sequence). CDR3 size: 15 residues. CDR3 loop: CASSLAGHASYEQYF. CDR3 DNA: TGTGCCAGCAGTCTAGCGGGCCACGCTTCCTACGAGCAGTACTTC.

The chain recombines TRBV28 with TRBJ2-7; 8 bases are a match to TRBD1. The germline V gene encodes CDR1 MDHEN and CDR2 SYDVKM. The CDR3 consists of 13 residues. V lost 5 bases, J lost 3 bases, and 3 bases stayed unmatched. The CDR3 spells CASSQGANYEQYF. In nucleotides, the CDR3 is TGTGCCAGCAGTCAGGGGGCTAACTACGAGCAGTACTTC.

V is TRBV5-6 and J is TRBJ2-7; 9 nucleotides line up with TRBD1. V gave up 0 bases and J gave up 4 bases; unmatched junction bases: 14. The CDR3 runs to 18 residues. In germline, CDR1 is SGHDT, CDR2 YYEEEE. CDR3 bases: TGTGCCAGCAGCTTGGTTCGGACAGGGGTCCCCACGGTTTACGAGCAGTACTTC. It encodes CASSLVRTGVPTVYEQYF. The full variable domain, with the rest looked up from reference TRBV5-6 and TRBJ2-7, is DAGVTQSPTHLIKTRGQQVTLRCSPKSGHDTVSWYQQALGQGPQFIFQYYEEEERQRGNFPDRFSGHQFPNYSSELNVNALLLGDSALYLCASSLVRTGVPTVYEQYFGPGTRLTVT.

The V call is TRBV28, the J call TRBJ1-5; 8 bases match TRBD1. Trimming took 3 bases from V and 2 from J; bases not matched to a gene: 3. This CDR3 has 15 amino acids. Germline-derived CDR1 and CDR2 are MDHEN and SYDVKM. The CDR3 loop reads CASSFQGAGNQPQHF. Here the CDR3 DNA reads TGTGCCAGCAGTTTCCAGGGGGCCGGCAATCAGCCCCAGCATTTT.

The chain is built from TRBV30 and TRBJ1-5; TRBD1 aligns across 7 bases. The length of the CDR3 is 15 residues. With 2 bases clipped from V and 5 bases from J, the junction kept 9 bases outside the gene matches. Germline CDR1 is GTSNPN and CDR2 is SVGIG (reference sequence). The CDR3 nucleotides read TGTGCCTGGAGTCCCTCCGGGACAGATCATCAGCCCCAGCATTTT. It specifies CAWSPSGTDHQPQHF.

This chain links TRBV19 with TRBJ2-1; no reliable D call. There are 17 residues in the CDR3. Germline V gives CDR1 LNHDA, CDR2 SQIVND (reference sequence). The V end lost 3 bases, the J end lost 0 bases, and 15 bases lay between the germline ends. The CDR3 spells CASSILLRPSSYNEQFF. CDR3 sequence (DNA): TGTGCCAGTAGTATCCTCCTTAGGCCCAGCTCCTACAATGAGCAGTTCTTC.

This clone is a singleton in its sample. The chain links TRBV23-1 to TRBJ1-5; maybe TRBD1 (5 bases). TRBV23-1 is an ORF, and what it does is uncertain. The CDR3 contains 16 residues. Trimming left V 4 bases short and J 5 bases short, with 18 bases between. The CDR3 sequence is CASSRLLRQIYQPQHF. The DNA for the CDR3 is TGCGCCAGCAGTCGACTTTTAAGACAGATCTATCAGCCCCAGCATTTT.

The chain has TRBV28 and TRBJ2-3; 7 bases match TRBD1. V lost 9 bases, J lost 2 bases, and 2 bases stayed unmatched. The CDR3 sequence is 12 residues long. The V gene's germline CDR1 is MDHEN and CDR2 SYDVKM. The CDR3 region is CASTGATDTQYF. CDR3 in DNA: TGTGCCAGTACAGGGGCCACAGATACGCAGTATTTT.

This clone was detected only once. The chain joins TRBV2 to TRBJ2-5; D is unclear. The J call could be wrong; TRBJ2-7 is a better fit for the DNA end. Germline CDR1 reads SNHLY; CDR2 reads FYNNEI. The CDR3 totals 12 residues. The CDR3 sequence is CASSEARYEQYF. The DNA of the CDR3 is TGTGCCAGCAGTGAAGCTCGCTACGAGCAGTACTTC.

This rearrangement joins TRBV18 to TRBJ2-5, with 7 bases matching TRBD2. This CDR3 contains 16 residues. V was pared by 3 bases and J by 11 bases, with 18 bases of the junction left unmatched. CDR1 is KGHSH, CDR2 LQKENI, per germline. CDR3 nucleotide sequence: TGTGCCAGCTCACCGGAAGGACTAGGTGGGACCATTGTGCAGTACTTC. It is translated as CASSPEGLGGTIVQYF.

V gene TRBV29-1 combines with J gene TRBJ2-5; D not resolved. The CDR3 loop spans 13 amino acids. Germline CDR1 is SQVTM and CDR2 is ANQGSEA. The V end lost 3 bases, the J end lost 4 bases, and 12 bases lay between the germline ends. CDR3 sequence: CSVERSPRETQYF. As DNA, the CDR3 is TGCAGCGTTGAGCGCAGCCCAAGAGAGACCCAGTACTTC.

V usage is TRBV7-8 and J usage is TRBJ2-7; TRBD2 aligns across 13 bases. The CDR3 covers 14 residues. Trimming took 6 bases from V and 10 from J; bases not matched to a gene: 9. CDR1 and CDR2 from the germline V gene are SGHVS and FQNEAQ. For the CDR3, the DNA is TGTGCCAGCAGTTACACCGGGACTAGCGGGATCCAGTACTTC. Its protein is CASSYTGTSGIQYF. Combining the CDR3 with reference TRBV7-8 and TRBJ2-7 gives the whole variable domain GAGVSQSPRYKVAKRGQDVALRCDPISGHVSLFWYQQALGQGPEFLTYFQNEAQLDKSGLPSDRFFAERPEGSVSTLKIQRTQQEDSAVYLCASSYTGTSGIQYFGPGTRLTVT.

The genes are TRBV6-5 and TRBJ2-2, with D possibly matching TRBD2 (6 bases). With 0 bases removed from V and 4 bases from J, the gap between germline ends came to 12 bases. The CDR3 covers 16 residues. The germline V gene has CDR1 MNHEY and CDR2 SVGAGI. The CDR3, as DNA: TGTGCCAGCAGTTACTCGTCGGCTAGCGTCACCGGGGAGCTGTTTTTT. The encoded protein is CASSYSSASVTGELFF.